This entry is about one TCR beta chain. Its target is not known. Sequencing was performed with immunoSEQ multiplex PCR; in TCRdb, only in-frame clones are kept and a portion is missing. The table includes almost 750,000 clones, around 77% detected once. Germline V gives CDR1 SNHLY, CDR2 FYNNEI. The CDR3 totals 14 residues. The ends were cut back, 4 bases at V and 9 bases at J, with 19 bases in the middle. The data were taken from a study of shared clonotypes between healthy human individuals. Study context: The donor group consisted of two women and a few men, aged 18 to 49.

Findings and caveats of the study: Enrolling few donors narrowed the genetic and exposure-history diversity that was represented. It was the non-shared clonotypes that had lower generation probabilities than clonotypes shared by all four donors.

The sequencing input was memory CD4+ T cells sorted from blood. Subset here: CD45RA-negative fraction. This receptor was identified in a woman in her twenties or thirties in good health. The chain recombines TRBV2 with TRBJ2-7; D may match TRBD1 or TRBD2 (5 bases each). For the CDR3, the DNA is TGTGCCAGCAGTGCGGGGCCATTAAAAATAGGGCAGTACTTC. Amino acid sequence: CASSAGPLKIGQYF.